These 28 T cell receptor beta chains were all obtained from the same sample, sequenced in a study of blood T cell repertoires in COVID-19. Assay used: immunoSEQ multiplex PCR; TCRdb lists only in-frame clones, some missing. The sample records 350,000 to 400,000 clones, 80% to 90% being singletons. Specimen: PBMCs or T cells enriched from blood (not recorded which). The receptor set was obtained from a man aged 18 to 30 who had recovered from COVID-19.

The CDR3 DNA is TGTGCCAGCAGCCCAACTAGAGTAGCGGGAGTTACCGGGACCCAGTACTTC. It yields the protein CASSPTRVAGVTGTQYF. This chain links TRBV7-9 with TRBJ2-5; 9 bases are a match to TRBD2. Germline assignment: CDR1 SEHNR and CDR2 FQNEAQ (reference sequence). The V segment lost 5 bases and the J segment 7 bases; nucleotides outside the gene matches: 17. The CDR3 runs to 17 residues.

The chain couples TRBV7-9 to TRBJ1-3; 7 nucleotides match TRBD1. Trimming at V came to 3 bases and at J to 4 bases, leaving 6 bases not matched to a gene. Germline V gives CDR1 SEHNR, CDR2 FQNEAQ (reference sequence). The CDR3 runs to 15 residues. DNA of the CDR3: TGTGCCAGCAGCTTCAGACAGGGATTGGGAAACACCATATATTTT. As protein: CASSFRQGLGNTIYF.

V and J are TRBV4-1 and TRBJ1-1; 8 bases map to TRBD1. The length of the CDR3 is 15 residues. V shed 3 bases, J shed 0 bases, and the junction held 3 bases outside the gene matches. Per germline, CDR1 MGHRA and CDR2 YSYEKL. CDR3 in amino acids: CASSQAGQVNTEAFF. For the CDR3, the DNA is TGCGCCAGCAGCCAGGCGGGACAGGTGAACACTGAAGCTTTCTTT.

The chain has TRBV11-1 and TRBJ2-5, with a tentative D call TRBD1 (6 bases). There are 16 residues in the CDR3. Germline V lookup: CDR1 SGHAT, CDR2 FQDESV (reference sequence). V lost 6 bases and J lost 3, with 20 bases in between. The CDR3 loop is CASRGYLRYREETQYF. The CDR3 region has the DNA TGTGCCAGCAGGGGATATCTTCGGTACAGGGAAGAGACCCAGTACTTC.

The chain joins TRBV6-6 to TRBJ1-5, with 9 nucleotides matching TRBD1. The V gene's germline CDR1 is MNHNY and CDR2 SVGAGI (reference sequence). Trimming at V came to 6 bases and at J to 4 bases, leaving 7 bases not matched to a gene. The CDR3 totals 15 residues. CDR3 sequence reads: CASRPTGGINQPQHF. DNA of the CDR3: TGTGCCAGCAGACCCACAGGGGGCATTAATCAGCCCCAGCATTTT.

V gene TRBV4-3 combines with J gene TRBJ1-1; 9 bases agree with TRBD1. The germline CDR1 and CDR2 sequences are LGHNA and YSLEER. After removal of 0 bases from V and 0 bases from J, the junction contained 5 bases not matched to a gene. This CDR3 comprises 17 residues. In nucleotides, the CDR3 is TGCGCCAGCAGCCAAGACCCACAGGGGGCAATGAACACTGAAGCTTTCTTT. Translating gives CASSQDPQGAMNTEAFF.

The rearrangement uses TRBV7-9 and TRBJ1-5; 10 nucleotides match TRBD1. Trimming cost V 5 bases and J 4 bases; bases outside gene matches: 5. The CDR3 has 15 amino acids. Germline CDR1 and CDR2: SEHNR and FQNEAQ (reference sequence). In nucleotides, the CDR3 is TGTGCCAGCAGCCGGGACAGGGGTGGGAATCAGCCCCAGCATTTT. Protein: CASSRDRGGNQPQHF.

This sequence joins TRBV4-2 and TRBJ2-5, with a tentative D call TRBD2 (5 bases). Germline loops: CDR1 LGHNA, CDR2 YNFKEQ. Trimming stripped 2 bases from V and 1 base from J, with 5 bases between. There are 13 residues in the CDR3. This CDR3 is CASSQLAQETQYF. Here the CDR3 DNA reads TGTGCCAGCAGCCAACTAGCCCAAGAGACCCAGTACTTC.

The chain links TRBV7-3 to TRBJ2-1, with 9 bases that match TRBD2. CDR1 is SGHTA, CDR2 FQGTGA, per germline. This CDR3 is built from 15 residues. The V gene end was trimmed by 5 bases and the J gene end by 9 bases; junction bases not matched to a gene: 11. In nucleotides, the CDR3 is TGTGCCAGCAGCCAAGGCGGCGGGAGGGCCGTTGAGCAGTTCTTC. Protein: CASSQGGGRAVEQFF.

This chain joins TRBV28 and TRBJ1-1; tentatively, D is TRBD1 (6 bases). The CDR3 is made up of 10 amino acids. Between the trimmed V and J ends, which lost 7 bases and 10 bases, there was a span of 10 bases. Germline values: CDR1 MDHEN, CDR2 SYDVKM. Written as DNA, the CDR3 is TGTGCCAGCAACAGGGAGAGAGCTTTCTTT. It encodes CASNRERAFF.

The chain couples TRBV15 to TRBJ1-1; 10 bases agree with TRBD1. Germline-derived CDR1 and CDR2 are LNHNV and YYDKDF (reference sequence). The CDR3 covers 17 residues. Unmatched junction bases numbered 11, after V lost 7 bases and J lost 0 bases. The CDR3: CATISNRQGAMNTEAFF. The DNA of the CDR3 is TGTGCCACCATCTCAAATAGACAGGGGGCTATGAACACTGAAGCTTTCTTT.

The chain joins TRBV18 to TRBJ2-2, with 8 nucleotides matching TRBD2. The CDR3 runs to 16 residues. CDR1 KGHSH and CDR2 LQKENI come from the germline V gene. Trimming cost V 3 bases and J 5 bases; bases outside gene matches: 8. CDR3 bases: TGTGCCAGCTCACCCTTTGGTAGCGGGGAGACCGGGGAGCTGTTTTTT. Translated: CASSPFGSGETGELFF.

This chain joins TRBV5-1 and TRBJ2-2; 7 nucleotides match TRBD1. CDR3 length: 15 amino acids. V lost 7 bases to trimming and J lost 2 bases; unmatched junction nucleotides: 8. Germline V gene lookup returns CDR1 SGHRS and CDR2 YFSETQ. The CDR3 nucleotides read TGCGCCAGCCGCCCTGGGACAGTCAACACCGGGGAGCTGTTTTTT. Its protein product is CASRPGTVNTGELFF.

This chain joins TRBV27 and TRBJ2-1, with 11 positions matching TRBD1. The CDR3 is 17 residues long. With V trimmed by 0 bases and J by 4 bases, 5 bases remained unmatched. Germline CDR1 and CDR2: MNHEY and SMNVEV (reference sequence). CDR3 amino acids: CASSLSPGQGVYNEQFF. CDR3 nucleotides: TGTGCCAGCAGTTTATCGCCGGGACAGGGGGTTTACAATGAGCAGTTCTTC.

The chain joins TRBV4-3 to TRBJ2-2; D is perhaps TRBD2 (5 bases). The CDR3 sequence is 16 residues long. V lost 0 bases and J 3 bases, leaving 11 bases between the germline ends. The germline V gene encodes CDR1 LGHNA and CDR2 YSLEER. CDR3 nucleotides: TGCGCCAGCAGCCAAGAGGCTAGCCGAGACACCGGGGAGCTGTTTTTT. The encoded protein is CASSQEASRDTGELFF.

The V gene is TRBV5-4, the J gene TRBJ2-2, with 12 bases identical to TRBD2. Trimming cost V 3 bases and J 2 bases; bases outside gene matches: 5. Germline CDR1 and CDR2: SGHNT and YYREEE (reference sequence). This CDR3 region has 17 residues. The CDR3 reads CASSSLLAGGNTGELFF. CDR3 DNA: TGTGCCAGCAGCTCGTTACTAGCGGGGGGAAACACCGGGGAGCTGTTTTTT.

This clone was recorded once. The chain carries TRBV7-3 and TRBJ2-2, with no clear D. The CDR3 is made up of 15 amino acids. Per germline, CDR1 SGHTA and CDR2 FQGTGA. The V end was cut by 2 bases, the J end by 1 base, with 8 bases between. Here the CDR3 DNA reads TGTGCCAGCAGCTTAGGGCCTGGGAACACCGGGGAGCTGTTTTTT. This gives the protein CASSLGPGNTGELFF.

This clone was counted a few times. The genes are TRBV15 and TRBJ1-1; TRBD1 agrees at 11 bases. The V gene's germline CDR1 is LNHNV and CDR2 YYDKDF (reference sequence). The CDR3 is 12 amino acids. V lost 5 bases and J lost 9; bases outside the gene matches: 2. CDR3 bases: TGTGCCACCAGCGGACAGGGGGCACAAGCTTTCTTT. Amino acids: CATSGQGAQAFF. The full variable domain, in which reference TRBV15 and TRBJ1-1 provide the parts outside the CDR3, is DAMVIQNPRYQVTQFGKPVTLSCSQTLNHNVMYWYQQKSSQAPKLLFHYYDKDFNNEADTPDNFQSRRPNTSFCFLDIRSPGLGDTAMYLCATSGQGAQAFFGQGTRLTVV.

J is TRBJ1-6 and V is TRBV28, with 7 bases identical to TRBD1. Germline assignment: CDR1 MDHEN and CDR2 SYDVKM. The V segment lost 3 bases and the J segment 7 bases; nucleotides outside the gene matches: 0. The CDR3 covers 13 residues. The CDR3 bases are TGTGCCAGCAGTTTGACAGGGAATTCACCCCTCCACTTT. Translated, it gives CASSLTGNSPLHF.

This chain joins TRBV9 and TRBJ2-5, with D possibly matching TRBD1 (5 bases). This CDR3 comprises 15 residues. CDR1 SGDLS and CDR2 YYNGEE come from the germline V gene. V shed 4 bases and J shed 4 bases, with 17 bases lying between them. DNA of the CDR3: TGTGCCAGCAGCACACACATAGGGGCATCAGAGACCCAGTACTTC. Encoded protein: CASSTHIGASETQYF.

This chain connects TRBV2 to TRBJ1-2, with 11 bases matching TRBD1. CDR1 is SNHLY, CDR2 FYNNEI, per germline. The trim removed 4 bases at V and 6 bases at J, leaving 10 bases unmatched. The CDR3 is 16 residues long. The CDR3 loop is CASSGAKGQGVNGYTF. Here the CDR3 DNA reads TGTGCCAGCAGTGGAGCTAAGGGACAGGGGGTGAATGGCTACACCTTC.

This clone was observed once. The V gene is TRBV10-3, the J gene TRBJ1-6; perhaps TRBD1 as D (5 bases). The CDR3 runs 14 residues. Germline CDR1 reads ENHRY; CDR2 reads SYGVKD. V was trimmed by 10 bases and J by 5 bases, leaving 15 bases between them. The DNA for the CDR3 is TGTGCCACACATGACAGTCAGAATAATTCACCCCTCCACTTT. Residues: CATHDSQNNSPLHF.

This chain connects TRBV30 to TRBJ2-1; 8 bases line up with TRBD2. Trimming removed 3 bases from V and 7 bases from J; junction bases left unmatched: 8. The germline CDR1 and CDR2 sequences are GTSNPN and SVGIG (reference sequence). The CDR3 is made up of 14 amino acids. This CDR3 reads CAWSASGTRNEQFF. In nucleotides, the CDR3 is TGTGCCTGGAGCGCCTCCGGGACTAGGAATGAGCAGTTCTTC.

The chain combines TRBV10-3 with TRBJ1-4, with a possible D match to TRBD1 (5 bases). Germline assignment: CDR1 ENHRY and CDR2 SYGVKD. Trimming cost V 2 bases and J 4 bases, with 8 bases left between them. The CDR3 runs 14 residues. The DNA of the CDR3 is TGTGCCATCAGTGAGCGGCAGGGTAATGAAAAACTGTTTTTT. Protein sequence: CAISERQGNEKLFF.

V usage is TRBV11-2 and J usage is TRBJ2-3, with TRBD1 as a possible D gene (5 bases). The CDR3 contains 15 residues. CDR1 and CDR2 (germline): SGHAT, FQNNGV. V lost 1 base to trimming and J lost 6 bases, with 14 bases between them. The CDR3 DNA reads as TGTGCCAGCAGCTTAGGTCCGACAGCAACGGATACGCAGTATTTT. It specifies CASSLGPTATDTQYF.

V is TRBV30 and J is TRBJ1-2; 8 nucleotides match TRBD1. Germline V gene data show CDR1 as GTSNPN and CDR2 as SVGIG (reference sequence). The V gene end was trimmed by 5 bases and the J gene end by 3 bases; junction bases not matched to a gene: 8. The CDR3 consists of 14 residues. The CDR3 DNA follows: TGTGCCTGGGCCAGACAGGGGCCCTACTATGGCTACACCTTC. Residues: CAWARQGPYYGYTF.

The rearrangement links TRBV19 to TRBJ2-3; TRBD1 aligns across 7 bases. Germline values: CDR1 LNHDA, CDR2 SQIVND (reference sequence). The CDR3 spans 15 residues. The V segment lost 5 bases and the J segment 2 bases; nucleotides outside the gene matches: 7. The CDR3 coding sequence is TGTGCCAGTAGTCCCGGGACAGCGAACACAGATACGCAGTATTTT. Amino acid sequence: CASSPGTANTDTQYF.

The rearrangement joins TRBV7-2 to TRBJ2-3; the D gene is possibly TRBD1 (5 bases). The germline V gene encodes CDR1 SGHTA and CDR2 FQGNSA. This CDR3 contains 13 residues. Trimming cost V 5 bases and J 5 bases, with 11 bases left between them. The CDR3 loop reads CASSHGQGDTQYF. The CDR3 DNA reads TGTGCCAGCAGCCATGGCCAGGGAGATACGCAGTATTTT.